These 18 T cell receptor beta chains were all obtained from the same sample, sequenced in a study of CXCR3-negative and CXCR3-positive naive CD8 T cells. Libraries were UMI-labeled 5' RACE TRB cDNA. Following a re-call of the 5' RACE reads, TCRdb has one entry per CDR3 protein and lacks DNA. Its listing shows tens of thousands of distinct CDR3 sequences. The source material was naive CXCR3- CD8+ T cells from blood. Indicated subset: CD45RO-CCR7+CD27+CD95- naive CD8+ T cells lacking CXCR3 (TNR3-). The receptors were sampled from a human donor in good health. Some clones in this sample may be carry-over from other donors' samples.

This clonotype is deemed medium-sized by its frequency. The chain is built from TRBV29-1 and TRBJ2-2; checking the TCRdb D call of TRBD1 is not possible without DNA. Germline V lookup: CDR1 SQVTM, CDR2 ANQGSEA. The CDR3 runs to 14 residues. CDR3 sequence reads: CSVVTGVGTGELFF.

The CDR3 loop is CASSVRDRATEAFF. This chain uses TRBV9 with TRBJ1-1; TCRdb outputs TRBD1, but without DNA this stays unchecked. Per the germline V gene, CDR1 is SGDLS and CDR2 is YYNGEE. This CDR3 has 14 residues.

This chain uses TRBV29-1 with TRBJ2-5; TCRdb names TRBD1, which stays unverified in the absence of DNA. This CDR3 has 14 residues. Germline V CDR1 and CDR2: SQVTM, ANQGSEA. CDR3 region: CSVEGTGSVETQYF.

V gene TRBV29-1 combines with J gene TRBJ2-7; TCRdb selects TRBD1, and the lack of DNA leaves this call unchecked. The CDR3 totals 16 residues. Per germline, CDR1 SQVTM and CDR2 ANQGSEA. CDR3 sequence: CSVERGTGLTSYEQYF.

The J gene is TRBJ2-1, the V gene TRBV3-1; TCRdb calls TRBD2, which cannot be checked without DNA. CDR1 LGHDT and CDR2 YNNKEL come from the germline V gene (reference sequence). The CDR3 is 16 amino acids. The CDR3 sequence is CASSPLSGGTYNEQFF.

The chain's CDR3 is CAISAPVNEQFF. This rearrangement joins TRBV10-3 to TRBJ2-1; without DNA, the TCRdb call of TRBD1 cannot be checked. Looked up from germline, CDR1 is ENHRY and CDR2 is SYGVKD. CDR3 size: 12 residues.

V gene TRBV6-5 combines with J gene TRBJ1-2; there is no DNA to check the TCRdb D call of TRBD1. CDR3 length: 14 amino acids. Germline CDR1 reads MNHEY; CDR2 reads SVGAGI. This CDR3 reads CASSPEGLNYGYTF.

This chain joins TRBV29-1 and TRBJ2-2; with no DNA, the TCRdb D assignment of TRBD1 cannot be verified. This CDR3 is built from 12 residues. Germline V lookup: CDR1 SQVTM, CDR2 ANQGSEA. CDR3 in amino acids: CSVTGGTGELFF.

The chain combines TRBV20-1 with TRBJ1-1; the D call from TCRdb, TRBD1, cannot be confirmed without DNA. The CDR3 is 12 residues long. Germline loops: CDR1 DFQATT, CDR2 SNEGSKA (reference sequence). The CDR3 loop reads CSARRGDTEAFF.

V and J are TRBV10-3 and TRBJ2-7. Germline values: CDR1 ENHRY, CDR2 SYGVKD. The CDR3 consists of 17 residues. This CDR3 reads CAISESSLATFTYEQYF.

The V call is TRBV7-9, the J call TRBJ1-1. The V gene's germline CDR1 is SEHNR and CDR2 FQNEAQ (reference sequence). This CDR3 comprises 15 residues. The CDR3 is CASSPADQRDTEAFF.

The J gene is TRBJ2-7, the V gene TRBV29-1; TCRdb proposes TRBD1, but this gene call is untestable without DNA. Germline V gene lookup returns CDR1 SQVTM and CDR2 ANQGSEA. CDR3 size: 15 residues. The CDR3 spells CSAQSRDRDSAEQYF.

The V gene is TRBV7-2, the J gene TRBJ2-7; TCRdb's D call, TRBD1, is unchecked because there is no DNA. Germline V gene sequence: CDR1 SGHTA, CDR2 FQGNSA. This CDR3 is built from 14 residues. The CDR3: CASSFGSSGNEQYF.

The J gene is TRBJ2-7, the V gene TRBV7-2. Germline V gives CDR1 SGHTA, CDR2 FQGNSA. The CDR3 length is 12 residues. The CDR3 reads CASTDSTYEQYF.

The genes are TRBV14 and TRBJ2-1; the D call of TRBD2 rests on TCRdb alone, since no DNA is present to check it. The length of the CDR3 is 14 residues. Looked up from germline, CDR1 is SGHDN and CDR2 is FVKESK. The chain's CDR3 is CASSHLGGPNEQFF.

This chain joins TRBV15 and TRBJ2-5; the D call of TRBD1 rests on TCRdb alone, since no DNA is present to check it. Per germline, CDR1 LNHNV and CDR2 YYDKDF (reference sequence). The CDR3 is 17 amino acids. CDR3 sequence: CATSRDEPRRGQETQYF.

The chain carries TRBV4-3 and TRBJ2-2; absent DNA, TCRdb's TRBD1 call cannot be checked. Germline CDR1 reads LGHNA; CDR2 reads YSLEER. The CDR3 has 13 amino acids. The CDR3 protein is CASSQGTGLELFF.

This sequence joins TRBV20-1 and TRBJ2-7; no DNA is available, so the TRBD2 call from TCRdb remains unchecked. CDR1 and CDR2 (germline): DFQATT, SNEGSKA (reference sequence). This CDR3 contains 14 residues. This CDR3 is CSATSGGGIYEQYF.